This TCR beta chain was sequenced in a study of blood T cell repertoires in COVID-19. Study-level information: Sites across the United States, Italy and Spain contributed samples from acute and convalescent COVID-19. T cells, B-cell-depleted T cells, or PBMCs supplied cDNA or gDNA.

The CDR3 contains 15 residues. V lost 5 bases and J 5 bases, leaving 18 bases between the germline ends. CDR1 is MDHEN and CDR2 is SYDVKM in the germline V gene. Clones were sequenced by immunoSEQ multiplex PCR, and TCRdb holds only the in-frame ones, with some missing. The data contain 150,000 or so clones, over 80% of them singletons. The specimen sequenced was peripheral blood. V usage is TRBV28 and J usage is TRBJ1-1; D is perhaps TRBD1 (6 bases). This TCR was sampled from a woman aged 40 to 50 with active or convalescent COVID-19. This CDR3 reads CASSPPTGSWTEAFF. The CDR3, as DNA: TGTGCCAGCAGTCCTCCCACAGGGTCCTGGACTGAAGCTTTCTTT.